This TCR beta chain emerged from a study of blood T cell repertoires in COVID-19. Study overall: Acute and convalescent COVID-19 specimens originated in the United States, Italy and Spain. Sources were T cells, B-cell-depleted T cells, or PBMCs; the material itself was cDNA or gDNA.

The CDR3 runs to 16 residues. Germline-derived CDR1 and CDR2 are MNHEY and SVGAGI. Trimming took off 4 bases at V and 0 bases at J, with 12 bases between the two ends. Per the study methods: Reference gene primer amplification yielded estimated nucleated cell counts. Method: immunoSEQ multiplex PCR; TCRdb's copy keeps in-frame clones and lacks some. V and J calls and clone size are those listed in that table; D and trimming were worked out from the DNA. The profile covers a few hundred thousand clones, with roughly 90% appearing a single time and 2% to 2.5% taken by the ten largest. This receptor was obtained from a man aged 45-65 years with acute or convalescent COVID-19. Sequences were obtained from peripheral blood. The V gene is TRBV6-5, the J gene TRBJ1-4; no clear D gene. This chain's CDR3 is CASSSVRDSTNEKLFF. CDR3 sequence (DNA): TGTGCCAGCAGTTCGGTCCGAGATTCAACTAATGAAAAACTGTTTTTT.